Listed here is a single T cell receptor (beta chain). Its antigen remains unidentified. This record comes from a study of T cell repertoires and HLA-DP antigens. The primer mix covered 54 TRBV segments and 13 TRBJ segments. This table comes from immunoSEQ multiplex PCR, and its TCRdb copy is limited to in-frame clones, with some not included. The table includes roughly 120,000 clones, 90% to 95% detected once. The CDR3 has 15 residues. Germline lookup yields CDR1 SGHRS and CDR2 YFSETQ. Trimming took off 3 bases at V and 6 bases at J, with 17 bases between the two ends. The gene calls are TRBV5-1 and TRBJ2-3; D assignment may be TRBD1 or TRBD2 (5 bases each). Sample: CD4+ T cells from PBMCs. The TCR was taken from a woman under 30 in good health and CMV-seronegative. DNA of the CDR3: TGCGCCAGCAGCTCATCCGGGACCCTATGGGATACGCAGTATTTT. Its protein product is CASSSSGTLWDTQYF.